The rows below give T cell receptor beta chains drawn from one sample of a study of shared clonotypes between healthy human individuals. The protocol was immunoSEQ multiplex PCR, while the TCRdb copy is restricted to in-frame clones and leaves out a portion. The sample has about 1 million clones; more than 60% are singletons. Source material: memory CD4+ T cells sorted from blood. All receptors come from a man aged 18 to 29 in good health. Each CDR3 is given with its conserved first and last residue. D genes are given only for firm matches. Rows may omit the clone size; those that give it use once, few, many or a size class.

J: TRBJ2-3
size: -
D: -
V: TRBV5-1
CDR3: CASSLAIGADTQYF
DNA: TGCGCCAGCAGCTTGGCCATCGGAGCAGATACGCAGTATTTT

J: TRBJ2-3
size: -
D: TRBD1
V: TRBV19
CDR3: CASSTGTGKTDTQYF
DNA: TGTGCCAGTAGTACCGGGACAGGGAAGACAGATACGCAGTATTTT

J: TRBJ1-1
size: -
D: -
V: TRBV19
CDR3: CASSLSIGGSKAFF
DNA: TGTGCCAGTAGTCTCTCCATTGGGGGGAGTAAAGCTTTCTTT

J: TRBJ2-1
size: few
D: -
V: TRBV5-1
CDR3: CASTPARGSTYNEQFF
DNA: TGCGCCAGCACCCCGGCAAGGGGGTCCACCTACAATGAGCAGTTCTTC

J: TRBJ1-2
size: once
D: -
V: TRBV6-5
CDR3: CASSARQYGYTF
DNA: TGTGCCAGCAGTGCCAGACAGTATGGCTACACCTTC

J: TRBJ1-3
size: once
D: -
V: TRBV5-4
CDR3: CASSAWTGNTIYF
DNA: TGTGCCAGCAGCGCCTGGACTGGAAACACCATATATTTT

J: TRBJ2-5
size: few
D: -
V: TRBV5-4
CDR3: CASSLELETQYF
DNA: TGTGCCAGCAGCTTGGAGTTAGAGACCCAGTACTTC

J: TRBJ1-2
size: once
D: -
V: TRBV14
CDR3: CASSQDSVGGTGYTF
DNA: TGTGCCAGCAGCCAAGATTCGGTCGGGGGTACTGGCTACACCTTC

J: TRBJ2-3
size: -
D: TRBD1
V: TRBV5-1
CDR3: CASSPGQGVHTDTQYF
DNA: TGCGCCAGCAGCCCGGGACAGGGGGTCCACACAGATACGCAGTATTTT

J: TRBJ2-7
size: -
D: TRBD1
V: TRBV5-6
CDR3: CASSLVAKRQGFSYEQYF
DNA: TGTGCCAGCAGCTTGGTGGCCAAGAGACAGGGTTTTTCCTACGAGCAGTACTTC

J: TRBJ2-7
size: -
D: -
V: TRBV28
CDR3: CASRPGSNYEQYF
DNA: TGTGCCAGCAGGCCCGGGAGCAACTACGAGCAGTACTTC

J: TRBJ1-4
size: -
D: TRBD1
V: TRBV28
CDR3: CASTDGTGHLEKLFF
DNA: TGTGCCAGCACCGATGGGACAGGACATCTTGAAAAACTGTTTTTT